The entry below gives a single T cell receptor (beta chain) sequence along with its context. The antigen is undetermined. This sample is part of a study of T cell repertoires in cytomegalovirus infection. Background on the study: Public signatures in TCR beta pointed to CMV infection and matching HLA type.

TCRdb re-called the reads through MiXCR, storing one row per CDR3 protein. The profile shows about 830,000 distinct CDR3 sequences, over 25% of them singletons. Germline V gene data show CDR1 as LGHNT and CDR2 as FRNRAP. V lost 0 bases and J 8 bases, leaving 8 bases between the germline ends. The CDR3 runs 13 residues. V usage is TRBV12-5 and J usage is TRBJ2-1; D unclear. The material was cultured CD8+ T cells from PBMCs, obtained from culture after CMV antigen stimulation. The sequence was collected from a human donor in good health (CMV status not recorded). Some clones in this sample may be carry-over from other donors' samples. CDR3 residues: CASGLVPVDEQFF. The CDR3 bases are TGTGCTAGTGGTTTGGTACCGGTGGATGAGCAGTTCTTC.